This TCR beta chain originates from a study of CD8 T cells in cerebrospinal fluid in Alzheimer's disease (dated by TCRdb to the early 2020s). Study-wide context: CSF T cell clonal expansion was assessed with two single-cell approaches: plate-based nested PCR sequencing and droplet-based sequencing. Whether clonally expanded T cells were present in cerebrospinal fluid from healthy elderly individuals and from patients with neurodegenerative disease was tested. The droplet-based CSF analysis comparing patients with controls included about 9 healthy controls (nearly 11,000 cells) and about 9 patients with MCI or Alzheimer's disease (10,391 cells). The CSF gene-expression analysis, which included patients with Parkinson's disease, covered a total of 20 to 25 samples.

Paper-wide results and their limitations: When data were pooled, most of the 6 Alzheimer's patients but only 1 of 10 healthy subjects had a highly expanded clone, defined as at least 3% of TCRs. The EBV-specific clones were neither the most highly expanded clones nor enriched among patients. In patients with MCI or Alzheimer's disease, the biggest CSF clone accounted for a larger percentage of TCRs than in controls. It was cautioned by the authors that a causal link between EBV and Alzheimer's disease is not established by the detection of EBV-specific TCRs in CSF. Only samples with detectable clones (about eleven healthy, 5 MCI, 5 AD, 6 PD) were included in the overall clonality comparison.

This clonotype is medium-sized (0.01 to 0.1%) by frequency; its count is not recorded. What this receptor recognizes is not known. Library preparation used 10x single-cell sequencing. Profiling of CSF cells was done with 10X Genomics single-cell V(D)J and 5' gene-expression libraries. CSF single-cell TCR libraries were sequenced on an Illumina NextSeq550. In the source study's methods: V(D)J reads were aligned to the vdj-GRCh38 alts ensemble 2.0.0 reference and processed with the Cell Ranger vdj pipeline. Clonotypes were defined as cell barcodes sharing the same set of productive CDR3 nucleotide sequences. To link clonality with transcriptional profiles, clonotype information was added to the Seurat v3.0 gene-expression metadata. Exclusion was applied to CSF cells with more than 1,800 genes, more than 7,500 UMIs or more than 10% mitochondrial reads. To identify TCRs with known antigen specificity, CDR3-beta sequences were compared against VDJdb. Network analysis of clone sharing used the R package qgraph and included only TCRs with complete alpha and beta chains. Each CDR3 protein sequence appears as one entry after TCRdb reprocessed the reads, and no DNA is included. TCRdb's processing, not the authors', yielded these V and J calls. The sample's table lists a count of about 1,000 distinct CDR3 sequences. Roughly 11% of the sample is held by the ten biggest clonotypes.

None of the participants had acute infectious disease, and every participant was in good physical condition. Neurodegeneration in patients was confirmed using biomarkers including neurofilament, amyloid-beta and tau. Live CSF cells for droplet-based sequencing were sorted with a live/dead marker. To pellet immune cells, CSF obtained by lumbar puncture was centrifuged at 300g. CSF samples were inspected for red blood cells, and any blood-contaminated sample was excluded. CSF cells were cryopreserved in freezing medium, frozen overnight at -80 °C, and then stored in liquid nitrogen. Before analysis, CSF samples were stored for less than six months. The cysteine opens and the phenylalanine closes a CDR3 of 14 amino acids. The coding DNA is unavailable. CDR1 LNHNV and CDR2 YYDKDF were looked up in the germline V gene (reference sequence).

This sequence originates from a human donor with mild cognitive impairment. The sample was cerebrospinal fluid. The chain is encoded by TRBV15 joined to TRBJ1-5; there is no DNA to check the TCRdb D call of TRBD1. The CDR3 protein sequence reads: CATSLRDSHQPQHF.